A single T cell receptor beta chain is shown here with its context. What it recognizes is unknown. The study ran its PCR with 60 Vbeta and 13 Jbeta primers. The assay was immunoSEQ multiplex PCR, and TCRdb's table has in-frame clones only and misses some. Of roughly 160,000 clones detected, roughly 83% appear once; the ten largest clones hold 1.2%. These data originate in a study of cytomegalovirus exposure and HLA in healthy donors. Points from the study as a whole: The authors reported that TCR beta sequences could predict HLA-A and HLA-B alleles. These predictions were accurate for most subjects in the first cohort. Presence/absence comparisons presumed near-even sequencing depth among donors. In a later analysis, compared with equally common non-associated chains, HLA-associated beta chains were more expanded. Productive status was seen about 90% or about 30% of the time for most TCR beta V segments in an earlier analysis.

This CDR3 is built from 14 residues. Germline CDR1 reads KGHSH; CDR2 reads LQKENI. V was clipped by 2 bases and J by 6 bases, with 13 bases between them. The material sequenced was PBMCs. The chain combines TRBV18 with TRBJ1-1; D unresolved. The TCR comes from a boy between 2 and 10 years old in good health and CMV-seronegative. The CDR3 nucleotides read TGTGCCAGCTCACCAGAAGCGGAGCTTTCTGAAGCTTTCTTT. Translation gives CASSPEAELSEAFF.